This TCR beta chain was recovered during a study of molecular identifiers for immune sequencing clone quantification. Germline loops: CDR1 SNHLY, CDR2 FYNNEI. The CDR3 spans 15 residues. V shed 7 bases, J shed 4 bases, and the junction held 11 bases outside the gene matches. For naive CD8 T cells, sorting used the CD8+CD4-CCR7+CD45RA+ phenotype. Study-level findings and limits: In CMV-specific effectors, clones above 20 copies held over 98% of molecules; naive, under 1%. Spiked-in Jurkat TCR RNA corresponding to one cell was reported as detectable against 750,000 to 1,000,000 naive cells. Sizes of highly expanded clones could be underestimated through identical TCRs sharing a barcode.

One entry per CDR3 protein, called by TCRdb with MiXCR from the PCR reads. The data show about 640,000 distinct CDR3 sequences, just under 20% seen once. This clonotype was observed once. The antigen remains undetermined. A much bigger clone sits one base away, suggesting this may be a read error. This chain links TRBV2 with TRBJ1-2; TRBD1 agrees at 8 bases. This clonotype originated in a human donor in good health. Some libraries in this study had Jurkat cell RNA spiked in. Material: naive CD8+ T cells from blood, with Jurkat cell RNA spiked in. Stated subset: FACS-sorted CD8+CD4-CCR7+CD45RA+ naive T cells. The CDR3 loop reads CASNPGQGPFYGYTF. DNA of the CDR3: TGTGCCAGCAACCCCGGACAGGGACCGTTCTATGGCTACACCTTC.